This TCR beta chain was identified during a study of T cell responses to AZD1222 COVID-19 vaccine. A note on this clone: Its antigen is still unknown.

Measured with immunoSEQ multiplex PCR; TCRdb has only the in-frame clones, and not every one. Found here are around 140,000 clones; the top ten clones hold under 2.5%. Germline CDR1 is SGHAT and CDR2 is FQNNGV. V dropped 5 bases and J dropped 9 bases, with 11 bases sitting between them. The CDR3 length is 12 residues. General observations from the study: Reportedly, nearly half of unique spike TCRs recognized epitopes outside B.1.351/B.1.1.7 mutations. Donors in the cohort were predominantly white British and more often female, and clonal diversity was possibly underestimated.

What was sequenced was peripheral blood. V gene TRBV11-2 combines with J gene TRBJ2-1; possible D gene TRBD2, 5 bases. This TCR was sampled from an adult in good health. CDR3 sequence (DNA): TGTGCCAGCAGCACTACCGGACTTGAGCAGTTCTTC. Its translation: CASSTTGLEQFF.